This record concerns one T cell receptor beta chain sequence. Its antigen is unknown. This entry is derived from a study of T cell repertoires in cytomegalovirus infection. TCRdb re-called the reads with MiXCR, one entry per CDR3 protein. The sample carries roughly 220,000 distinct CDR3 sequences, about 39% recorded once. Germline-derived CDR1 and CDR2 are SNHLY and FYNNEI. With 7 bases clipped from V and 2 bases from J, the junction kept 25 bases outside the gene matches. The CDR3 has 22 residues. The specimen comprised CD8+ T cells from cultured PBMCs, sampled from culture after CMV antigen stimulation. This rearrangement joins TRBV2 to TRBJ2-6, with 8 bases matching TRBD1. The receptor was derived from a human donor in good health (CMV status not recorded). Some clones in this sample may be carry-over from other donors' samples. The CDR3 sequence is CASTPERTGFSRGQTGANVLTF. The CDR3 DNA reads as TGTGCCAGCACCCCGGAGCGGACAGGGTTTTCGAGAGGGCAGACTGGGGCCAACGTCCTGACTTTC.